The present TCR beta chain was sequenced within a study of early T cells in non-severe SARS-CoV-2 infection. General study points: Anti-spike CD8 specificities were favored by VDJdb matching, whose results missed private and CD4 specificities.

This CDR3 spans 14 amino acids. The table lists this clonotype with many counts. The antigen remains unidentified. A junction boundary mismatches the germline segment, possibly from a read error. From the 5' RACE reads, TCRdb called clonotypes with MiXCR, one entry per CDR3 protein. This table has about 20,000 distinct CDR3 sequences, around 5.9% appearing once. This receptor was identified in an adult who was a healthcare worker with PCR-confirmed SARS-CoV-2 infection or an uninfected control (not recorded which). The gene calls are TRBV12-3 or TRBV12-4 and TRBJ2-7; D ambiguous. The source material was whole blood. CDR3 region: CASSQEAISYEQYF. CDR3 DNA: TGTGCCAGCAGTCAGGAAGCAATCTCCTACGAACAGTACTTC.